Each of the 18 T cell receptor beta chains below was sequenced from the same sample in a study of shared clonotypes between healthy human individuals. Sequenced by immunoSEQ multiplex PCR; TCRdb stores in-frame clones only, minus some. The top ten clones hold approximately 0.35% of a sample with around 2.5 million clones, 93% of them seen once. Sequencing was done on a sample of naive CD4+ T cells from PBMCs. Subset in this sample: CD45RA+ positively selected. All receptors come from a man aged 18-30 years in good health. Some clones in this sample may be carry-over from other donors' samples.

This chain uses TRBV30 with TRBJ2-3; TRBD1 matches at 9 bases. The CDR3 totals 16 residues. Losses at the gene ends were 3 bases for V and 7 bases for J; bases not matched to a gene: 14. In germline, CDR1 is GTSNPN, CDR2 SVGIG (reference sequence). The CDR3 bases are TGTGCCTGGAGCTACCTCGGGACAGGGCAGCGGAATACGCAGTATTTT. Its protein product is CAWSYLGTGQRNTQYF.

The chain couples TRBV27 to TRBJ1-2; the match to TRBD1 covers 8 bases. The J segment lost 2 bases and the V segment lost 6 bases, leaving 2 bases of the junction unmatched. CDR1 MNHEY and CDR2 SMNVEV come from the germline V gene (reference sequence). The CDR3 runs 13 residues. The CDR3: CASRDRVNYGYTF. CDR3 DNA sequence: TGTGCCAGCAGGGACAGGGTAAACTATGGCTACACCTTC.

In regard to this clone: This sample includes further DNA sequences coding for the same CDR3. The J gene is TRBJ2-7, the V gene TRBV5-6, with 7 bases matching TRBD2. Trimming removed 2 bases from V and 3 bases from J; junction bases left unmatched: 5. Germline V lookup: CDR1 SGHDT, CDR2 YYEEEE. The CDR3 covers 14 residues. The chain's CDR3 is CASSFGGSSYEQYF. The CDR3 bases are TGTGCCAGCAGCTTTGGCGGGAGTAGCTACGAGCAGTACTTC.

The chain combines TRBV5-6 with TRBJ2-7; D unclear. The CDR3 runs 15 residues. Trimming stripped 4 bases from V and 0 bases from J, with 14 bases between. CDR1 is SGHDT and CDR2 is YYEEEE in the germline V gene. The CDR3 bases are TGTGCCAGCAGCCGTCGGGCGATAAGCTCCTACGAGCAGTACTTC. The encoded protein is CASSRRAISSYEQYF.

The chain carries TRBV7-9 and TRBJ1-2; 7 bases are a match to TRBD1. The CDR3 has 16 amino acids. CDR1 is SEHNR, CDR2 FQNEAQ, per germline (reference sequence). Trimming cost V 2 bases and J 3 bases; bases outside gene matches: 9. This CDR3 reads CASSLSSTGKDYGYTF. The CDR3 DNA reads TGTGCCAGCAGCTTATCCTCGACAGGGAAGGACTATGGCTACACCTTC.

The chain recombines TRBV19 with TRBJ2-4; D assignment may be TRBD1 or TRBD2 (5 bases each). The CDR3 length is 14 residues. V was trimmed by 4 bases and J by 10 bases, leaving 17 bases between them. The germline CDR1 and CDR2 sequences are LNHDA and SQIVND (reference sequence). CDR3 residues: CASSTGTSHWIQYF. The CDR3 DNA sequence: TGTGCCAGTAGTACCGGGACGAGTCATTGGATTCAGTACTTC.

This sequence joins TRBV5-1 and TRBJ2-1; D is tentatively TRBD1 or TRBD2 (6 bases each). CDR3 length: 16 residues. Trimming took off 0 bases at V and 5 bases at J, with 15 bases between the two ends. Germline CDR1 and CDR2: SGHRS and YFSETQ. The CDR3 DNA reads TGCGCCAGCAGCTTGGGCGGGTCGGGGGCTCACAATGAGCAGTTCTTC. It specifies CASSLGGSGAHNEQFF. Full variable domain (remainder filled in from reference TRBV5-1 and TRBJ2-1): KAGVTQTPRYLIKTRGQQVTLSCSPISGHRSVSWYQQTPGQGLQFLFEYFSETQRNKGNFPGRFSGRQFSNSRSEMNVSTLELGDSALYLCASSLGGSGAHNEQFFGPGTRLTVL.

The chain is built from TRBV7-6 and TRBJ2-1, with a weak D call TRBD2 (5 bases). Trimming took 0 bases from V and 0 from J, leaving 12 bases between them. Germline V gives CDR1 SGHVS, CDR2 FNYEAQ. This CDR3 comprises 17 residues. CDR3 sequence (DNA): TGTGCCAGCAGCTTAGCGTCGTCGGGGAGCTCCTACAATGAGCAGTTCTTC. Protein: CASSLASSGSSYNEQFF.

V usage is TRBV7-2 and J usage is TRBJ1-2, with no clear D. V shed 7 bases and J shed 8 bases, with 11 bases lying between them. The germline V gene encodes CDR1 SGHTA and CDR2 FQGNSA. The CDR3 is 11 amino acids. In DNA form, the CDR3 reads TGTGCCAGCACCTCAACCGGCGGCTACACCTTC. Translating it yields CASTSTGGYTF.

Concerning this clone itself: Additional DNA sequences in this sample encode the identical CDR3. The chain employs TRBV6-1 and TRBJ2-7; D call uncertain. Trimming stripped 1 base from V and 2 bases from J, with 6 bases between. From germline, CDR1 is MNHNS and CDR2 SASEGT. This CDR3 is 13 amino acids long. This CDR3 reads CASSEGLAYEQYF. The CDR3 nucleotides are TGTGCCAGCAGTGAAGGTCTCGCCTACGAGCAGTACTTC.

The gene calls are TRBV5-1 and TRBJ2-4; D might be TRBD1 (6 bases). V was clipped by 4 bases and J by 8 bases, with 22 bases between them. The CDR3 spans 16 residues. Per germline, CDR1 SGHRS and CDR2 YFSETQ. The CDR3 loop is CASSEVGTRGVDIQYF. The DNA of the CDR3 is TGCGCCAGCAGCGAAGTCGGGACAAGGGGCGTGGACATTCAGTACTTC.

The CDR3 bases are TGTGCCGGCGGGACAGCGGCTAATGAAAAACTGTTTTTT. Its translation is CAGGTAANEKLFF. The chain has TRBV7-9 and TRBJ1-4, with TRBD1 matching over 7 bases. The CDR3 contains 13 residues. The V segment lost 11 bases and the J segment 3 bases; nucleotides outside the gene matches: 6. Germline CDR1 is SEHNR and CDR2 is FQNEAQ (reference sequence).

V gene TRBV6-5 combines with J gene TRBJ1-2; the D gene is possibly TRBD1 (5 bases). This CDR3 spans 16 amino acids. Trimming pared 0 bases from V and 4 bases from J, leaving 15 bases between. Per germline, CDR1 MNHEY and CDR2 SVGAGI. Here the CDR3 reads CASSYSRGLASYGYTF. As DNA, the CDR3 is TGTGCCAGCAGTTACTCGAGGGGACTAGCGTCCTATGGCTACACCTTC.

The chain combines TRBV4-1 with TRBJ2-7; a possible D gene is TRBD2 (5 bases). Trimming cost V 2 bases and J 3 bases, with 11 bases left between them. Germline V gene data show CDR1 as MGHRA and CDR2 as YSYEKL. The CDR3 has 14 residues. The CDR3 DNA reads as TGCGCCAGCAGCCAACTAATCCGGGACTACGAGCAGTACTTC. Its protein is CASSQLIRDYEQYF.

Points on this clone: Other DNA sequences of this sample code for an identical CDR3. The rearrangement joins TRBV5-4 to TRBJ2-7; TRBD2 might be the D (5 bases). V shed 1 base and J shed 2 bases, with 10 bases lying between them. CDR1 and CDR2 from the germline V gene are SGHNT and YYREEE (reference sequence). The CDR3 runs to 14 residues. CDR3 in amino acids: CASSLNAGPYEQYF. CDR3 nucleotides: TGTGCCAGCAGCTTGAACGCGGGCCCCTACGAGCAGTACTTC.

In regard to this clone: Other DNA sequences in this specimen translate into the identical CDR3. The chain is built from TRBV30 and TRBJ1-5; TRBD1 matches 9 bases. The V and J ends lost 3 bases and 5 bases, in that order; junction bases with no gene match: 2. CDR1 is GTSNPN, CDR2 SVGIG, per germline (reference sequence). The CDR3 contains 13 residues. CDR3 amino acids: CAWSRTGDQPQHF. CDR3 in DNA: TGTGCCTGGAGCCGGACAGGGGATCAGCCCCAGCATTTT.

In this sample, this clone turned up once. Here the CDR3 reads CASSFLSGNSYEQYF. The CDR3 DNA follows: TGCGCCAGCAGCTTTCTCTCCGGGAACTCCTACGAGCAGTACTTC. The chain joins TRBV5-1 to TRBJ2-7; D might be TRBD2 (5 bases). The germline V gene has CDR1 SGHRS and CDR2 YFSETQ. V lost 2 bases, J lost 0 bases, and 12 bases lay in between. CDR3 length equals 15 residues.

The chain is built from TRBV6-6 and TRBJ1-4, with D possibly TRBD1 on 5 matching bases. V lost 5 bases, J lost 10 bases, and 11 bases lay in between. Germline loops: CDR1 MNHNY, CDR2 SVGAGI (reference sequence). The CDR3 totals 12 residues. The CDR3 DNA reads as TGTGCCAGCAGTCCCAAGCAGGGAAAACTGTTTTTT. This translates into CASSPKQGKLFF.